A single sample is the source of the 8 T cell receptor beta chains below, sequenced in a study of CD8+CD57+ T cells in acquired aplastic anemia. TCR beta VDJ combinations and CDR3 sequences were profiled from genomic DNA. One entry per CDR3 protein results from TCRdb running MiXCR on the reads. The sample lists 150,000 to 200,000 distinct CDR3 sequences, 40% to 50% occurring once. By flow cytometry, patients selected for sequencing had shown an expansion of CD8+CD57+ cells. The sequencing input was sorted CD4+, CD8+, or CD8+CD57+ T cells (not recorded which) from PBMCs. These receptor sequences come from a human donor with aplastic anemia.

V is TRBV7-9 and J is TRBJ2-7; D not certain. Trimming took 5 bases from V and 6 from J, leaving 14 bases between them. The V gene's germline CDR1 is SEHNR and CDR2 FQNEAQ (reference sequence). The CDR3 loop spans 13 amino acids. CDR3: CASSPGVFGEQYF. The CDR3 DNA is TGTGCCAGCAGCCCGGGTGTATTCGGCGAGCAGTACTTC.

This clonotype has more than one count but fewer than ten. This sequence joins TRBV19 and TRBJ2-7; D possibly corresponds to TRBD2 (5 bases). The V gene lost 6 bases and the J gene lost 5 bases, with 11 bases spanning the gap. The CDR3 contains 12 residues. The germline gives CDR1 LNHDA, CDR2 SQIVND (reference sequence). The DNA for the CDR3 is TGTGCCAGTAGCCCTACCGGGGACGAGCAGTACTTC. Translation: CASSPTGDEQYF.

This clonotype was found many times. The chain joins TRBV10-3 to TRBJ1-6; 8 bases align to TRBD1. CDR1 and CDR2 (germline): ENHRY, SYGVKD. This CDR3 has 14 amino acids. The J segment lost 7 bases and the V segment lost 6 bases, leaving 5 bases of the junction unmatched. The CDR3 DNA follows: TGTGCCATCAGGGCCGACAGGGGAAATTCACCCCTCCACTTT. Amino acid sequence: CAIRADRGNSPLHF.

The chain uses TRBV7-2 and TRBJ2-7, with D maybe TRBD1 (5 bases). This CDR3 is built from 12 residues. V gave up 0 bases and J gave up 11 bases, with 11 bases separating them. Germline V gene data show CDR1 as SGHTA and CDR2 as FQGNSA. The CDR3 loop reads CASSLARTDKYF. The CDR3 DNA reads as TGTGCCAGCAGCTTAGCAAGGACGGACAAGTACTTC.

Ten or more counts support this clonotype. The rearrangement links TRBV6-1 to TRBJ2-3; 7 nucleotides agree with TRBD2. The CDR3 has 15 residues. Germline lookup yields CDR1 MNHNS and CDR2 SASEGT. With 7 bases clipped from V and 3 bases from J, the junction kept 10 bases outside the gene matches. As DNA, the CDR3 is TGTGCCAGCATGCGGGAGAGGAGGAGAACAGATACGCAGTATTTT. This sequence encodes CASMRERRRTDTQYF.

This clonotype was seen more than once but under ten times. CDR3 sequence: CASSLRGGVTTNEKLFF. In DNA, the CDR3 is TGTGCCAGCAGCTTAAGAGGGGGAGTTACAACTAATGAAAAACTGTTTTTT. This chain uses TRBV5-5 with TRBJ1-4; perhaps TRBD1 as D (6 bases). V lost 2 bases and J lost 0, with 14 bases in between. This CDR3 comprises 17 residues. CDR1 and CDR2 from the germline V gene are SGHKS and YYEKEE (reference sequence).

This clonotype showed up many times. This chain connects TRBV12-3 or TRBV12-4 to TRBJ2-2; 7 nucleotides line up with TRBD2. The length of the CDR3 is 15 residues. J gave up 5 bases and V 4 bases, and 7 bases lay outside the gene matches. The CDR3 DNA reads TGTGCCAGCAGTTCGGACGGGGAGGGGACCGGGGAGCTGTTTTTT. Its protein is CASSSDGEGTGELFF.

This clonotype occurred a few times. J is TRBJ1-1 and V is TRBV5-1, with D uncertain. Germline V lookup: CDR1 SGHRS, CDR2 YFSETQ. This CDR3 is 15 amino acids long. V was clipped by 2 bases and J by 1 base, with 12 bases between them. The CDR3 sequence is CASSFFRTENTEAFF. CDR3 sequence (DNA): TGCGCCAGCAGCTTCTTCAGGACGGAGAACACTGAAGCTTTCTTT.